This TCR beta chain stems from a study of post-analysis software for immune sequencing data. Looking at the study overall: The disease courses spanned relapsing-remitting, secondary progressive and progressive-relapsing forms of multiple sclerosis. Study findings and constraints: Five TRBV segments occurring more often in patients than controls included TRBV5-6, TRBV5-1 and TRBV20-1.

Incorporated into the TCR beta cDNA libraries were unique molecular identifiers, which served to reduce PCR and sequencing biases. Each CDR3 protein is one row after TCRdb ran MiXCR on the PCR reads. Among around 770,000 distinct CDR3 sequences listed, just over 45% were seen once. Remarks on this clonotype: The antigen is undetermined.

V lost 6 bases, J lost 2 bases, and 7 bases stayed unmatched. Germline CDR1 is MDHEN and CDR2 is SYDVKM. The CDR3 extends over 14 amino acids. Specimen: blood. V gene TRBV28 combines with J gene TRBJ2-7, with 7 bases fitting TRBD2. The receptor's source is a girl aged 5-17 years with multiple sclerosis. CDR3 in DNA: TGTGCCAGCAGCCATATTGCGGGAGCCTACGAGCAGTACTTC. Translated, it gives CASSHIAGAYEQYF. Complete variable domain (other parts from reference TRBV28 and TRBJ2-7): DVKVTQSSRYLVKRTGEKVFLECVQDMDHENMFWYRQDPGLGLRLIYFSYDVKMKEKGDIPEGYSVSREKKERFSLILESASTNQTSMYLCASSHIAGAYEQYFGPGTRLTVT.